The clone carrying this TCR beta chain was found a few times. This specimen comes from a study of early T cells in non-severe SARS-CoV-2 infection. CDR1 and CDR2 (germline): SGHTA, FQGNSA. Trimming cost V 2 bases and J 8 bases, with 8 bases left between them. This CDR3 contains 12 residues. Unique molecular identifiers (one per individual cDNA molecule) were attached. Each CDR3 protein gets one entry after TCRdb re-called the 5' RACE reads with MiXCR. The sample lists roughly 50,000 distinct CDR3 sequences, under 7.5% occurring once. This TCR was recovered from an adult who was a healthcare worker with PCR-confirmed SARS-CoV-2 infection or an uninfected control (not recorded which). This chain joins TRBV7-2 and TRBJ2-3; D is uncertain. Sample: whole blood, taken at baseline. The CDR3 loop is CASSLLFRTQYF. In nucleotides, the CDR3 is TGTGCCAGCAGCTTACTCTTCCGTACGCAGTATTTT.